The 12 T cell receptor beta chains below were found in one sample sequenced in a study of T-cell reconstitution after alpha-beta-depleted transplantation in children. Unique molecular identifiers were incorporated into the prepared TCRbeta library. MiXCR, applied by TCRdb to the PCR reads, yields one record per CDR3 protein. The table has about 980,000 distinct CDR3 sequences, roughly 29% seen once; the top ten hold roughly 27%. The source material was PBMCs, mostly from graft donor cells, sampled 360 days after TCRalphabeta/CD19-depleted stem cell transplant. All receptors derive from a boy less than two years old who had a stem cell transplant for SCID, so the T cells may come from the graft donor.

The chain is built from TRBV10-3 and TRBJ2-1, with D hard to call. The V gene lost 3 bases and the J gene lost 1 base, with 10 bases spanning the gap. This CDR3 region has 15 residues. Per the germline V gene, CDR1 is ENHRY and CDR2 is SYGVKD. This chain's CDR3 is CAISDGVRSYNEQFF. In DNA, the CDR3 is TGTGCCATCAGTGATGGGGTCCGTTCCTACAATGAGCAGTTCTTC.

The chain carries TRBV20-1 and TRBJ2-7; the D call may be TRBD1 or TRBD2 (5 bases each). CDR3 length: 15 residues. Germline V gene lookup returns CDR1 DFQATT and CDR2 SNEGSKA (reference sequence). V lost 1 base and J 2 bases, leaving 15 bases between the germline ends. CDR3 amino acids: CSARGGPGYAYEQYF. Here the CDR3 DNA reads TGCAGTGCTAGAGGCGGGCCAGGGTACGCCTACGAGCAGTACTTC.

This clonotype was seen a handful of times. The chain has TRBV5-4 and TRBJ2-1; 10 bases match TRBD2. Germline CDR1 is SGHNT and CDR2 is YYREEE (reference sequence). The CDR3 totals 19 residues. After removal of 0 bases from V and 0 bases from J, the junction contained 9 bases not matched to a gene. CDR3: CASSLGASGGQYSYNEQFF. As DNA, the CDR3 is TGTGCCAGCAGCTTGGGGGCTAGCGGGGGCCAATACTCCTACAATGAGCAGTTCTTC.

The chain has TRBV3-1 and TRBJ2-2; a possible D gene is TRBD2 (6 bases). The germline V gene encodes CDR1 LGHDT and CDR2 YNNKEL (reference sequence). The CDR3 runs 14 residues. V was clipped by 5 bases and J by 7 bases, with 14 bases between them. CDR3 nucleotides: TGTGCCAGCAGCACGGGACTTGCGGGCGGGGAGCTGTTTTTT. Its translation is CASSTGLAGGELFF.

This clonotype was found a few times. The rearrangement uses TRBV9 and TRBJ2-2; 7 positions agree with TRBD1. Germline values: CDR1 SGDLS, CDR2 YYNGEE. Unmatched junction bases numbered 4, after V lost 2 bases and J lost 6 bases. The CDR3 covers 14 residues. The CDR3 loop is CASSVRGGPGELFF. DNA for the CDR3: TGTGCCAGCAGCGTGAGAGGGGGCCCCGGGGAGCTGTTTTTT.

In its sample, this clonotype was seen a few times. This chain uses TRBV20-1 with TRBJ1-1, with no clear D. There are 11 residues in the CDR3. Germline V gene lookup returns CDR1 DFQATT and CDR2 SNEGSKA (reference sequence). V shed 3 bases and J shed 4 bases, with 6 bases lying between them. This CDR3 reads CSARALTEAFF. CDR3 nucleotide sequence: TGCAGTGCTAGGGCTCTCACTGAAGCTTTCTTT.

This clonotype has just a few counts. The CDR3 reads CSAWGGARSNEQFF. The CDR3 nucleotides are TGCAGTGCTTGGGGGGGGGCACGTAGCAATGAGCAGTTCTTC. The genes are TRBV20-1 and TRBJ2-1, with a weak D call TRBD2 (7 bases). CDR3 length: 14 amino acids. Germline lookup yields CDR1 DFQATT and CDR2 SNEGSKA (reference sequence). Trimming shortened V by 5 bases and J by 6 bases, and 17 bases separated the two germline ends.

The chain uses TRBV7-3 and TRBJ2-2, with 13 bases fitting TRBD2. The CDR3 is made up of 15 amino acids. The trim removed 5 bases at V and 8 bases at J, leaving 5 bases unmatched. Germline V gives CDR1 SGHTA, CDR2 FQGTGA. The CDR3 nucleotides are TGTGCCAGCAGCCGACTGGGACTAGCGGGAGGGGAGCTGTTTTTT. Its protein product is CASSRLGLAGGELFF.

This clonotype was counted only a few times. The V gene is TRBV3-1, the J gene TRBJ2-3, with 7 bases matching TRBD2. Germline V gives CDR1 LGHDT, CDR2 YNNKEL (reference sequence). The CDR3 sequence is 18 residues long. The ends lost 1 base at V and 3 bases at J; junction bases unmatched: 13. The CDR3 nucleotides read TGTGCCAGCAGCCAAGCCCTAACAGCGGGGACGGGGACAGATACGCAGTATTTT. It translates to CASSQALTAGTGTDTQYF.

V gene TRBV12-3 or TRBV12-4 combines with J gene TRBJ2-5; D is ambiguous. The germline V and J ends were trimmed by 3 bases and 1 base, with 15 bases remaining between them. This CDR3 comprises 16 residues. CDR3 in DNA: TGTGCCAGCAGTTTTCGTCCAAGGGTGATCCAAGAGACCCAGTACTTC. It is translated as CASSFRPRVIQETQYF.

This chain links TRBV11-2 with TRBJ2-2; 8 nucleotides line up with TRBD2. Germline loops: CDR1 SGHAT, CDR2 FQNNGV. The V segment lost 6 bases and the J segment 0 bases; nucleotides outside the gene matches: 15. The CDR3 has 19 residues. The CDR3 sequence: CASRPGTRPKIANTGELFF. CDR3 DNA sequence: TGTGCCAGCAGACCCGGGACTAGACCCAAGATCGCGAACACCGGGGAGCTGTTTTTT. The variable domain in full, completed from reference TRBV11-2 and TRBJ2-2, reads EAGVAQSPRYKIIEKRQSVAFWCNPISGHATLYWYQQILGQGPKLLIQFQNNGVVDDSQLPKDRFSAERLKGVDSTLKIQPAKLEDSAVYLCASRPGTRPKIANTGELFFGEGSRLTVL.

The chain recombines TRBV12-3 or TRBV12-4 with TRBJ1-1, with D perhaps TRBD1 (5 bases). This CDR3 spans 13 amino acids. With 4 bases removed from V and 4 bases from J, the gap between germline ends came to 10 bases. The CDR3 bases are TGTGCCAGCAGTTGGGCAGGGCGCACTGAAGCTTTCTTT. The encoded protein is CASSWAGRTEAFF.